This T cell receptor beta chain derives from a study of cytomegalovirus exposure and HLA in healthy donors. Study-level background: Falling in the Caucasian-associated ancestry cluster were about 82% of approximately 410 genotyped donors.

In regard to this clone: Its specificity is not known. The germline gene is not matched at one end of the junction; a read error may be the cause.

General study points: Reports credit the classifier with highly specific, highly sensitive diagnosis of cytomegalovirus status. Within a later analysis, the majority of CMV-associated TCR beta chains appeared HLA-restricted. In presence/absence analyses, roughly uniform sequencing depth across donors was assumed.

PCR involved 60 Vbeta and 13 Jbeta primers. Generated by immunoSEQ multiplex PCR, the TCRdb table keeps only in-frame clones and is missing some. The sample includes roughly 290,000 clones, roughly 90% seen only once; the top ten take roughly 2%. The CDR3 contains 12 residues. Germline CDR1 and CDR2: SGHVS and FQNEAQ. The source material was PBMCs. This sequence originates from a woman aged 18-35 years in good health and CMV-seronegative. The chain links TRBV7-8 to TRBJ2-7; D is unclear. The CDR3 nucleotides are TGTGCCAGCAGCTTAGCATCCTCCGAGCAGTACTTC. It is translated as CASSLASSEQYF.